This entry concerns a single T cell receptor (beta chain). The sample is drawn from a study of shared clonotypes between healthy human individuals. The repertoire was sequenced with immunoSEQ multiplex PCR; TCRdb's copy has only in-frame clones and lacks some. The sample contains over 400,000 clones, around 95% of which appear only once. Germline V gene sequence: CDR1 ENHRY, CDR2 SYGVKD. V lost 5 bases to trimming and J lost 2 bases, with 13 bases between them. The CDR3 runs to 15 residues. Investigators divided CD4+ cells into CD45RA+ naive and CD45RA-negative memory subsets. This chain uses TRBV10-3 with TRBJ2-1; D may be TRBD2 (6 bases). Sequencing input: naive CD4+ T cells sorted from blood. Subset in this sample: CD45RA+ positively selected. The origin of this receptor is a woman in her 30s in good health. The CDR3 loop is CAISSGEGTYNEQFF. The CDR3 DNA is TGTGCCATCAGTTCGGGAGAGGGGACCTACAATGAGCAGTTCTTC.